This section outlines one T cell receptor (beta chain) sequence together with its context. CDR3 length: 13 residues. V lost 3 bases and J lost 1, with 6 bases in between. The germline CDR1 and CDR2 sequences are MDHEN and SYDVKM. Seattle researchers signed up patients amid active infection and tracked them longitudinally. The data stem from a study of blood T cell repertoires in COVID-19. About the research overall: Sources were T cells, B-cell-depleted T cells, or PBMCs; the material itself was cDNA or gDNA.

Original processing methods: Amplification from reference gene primers served as the basis for estimated nucleated cell counts. Profiling relied on immunoSEQ multiplex PCR, and the TCRdb table lists in-frame clones only, not all of them. V and J calls and clone size follow that table, whereas D and trimming were derived from the DNA. The sample consists of roughly 200,000 clones, roughly 79% of them appearing once. The receptor's source is a woman aged 40 to 55 with COVID-19, enrolled during active disease. The V gene is TRBV28, the J gene TRBJ1-1; D is uncertain. Sequenced material: peripheral blood. CDR3 sequence: CASSFGGNTEAFF. As DNA, the CDR3 is TGTGCCAGCAGTTTTGGAGGGAACACTGAAGCTTTCTTT.